This T cell receptor beta chain is drawn from a study of long-term antiretroviral therapy in people with HIV. Findings and caveats of the study: Blood draws took place between about 2003 and 2017 and possibly involved older ART regimens.

This was the immunoSEQ v3.0 assay at survey level. Here immunoSEQ multiplex PCR was the method, and the copy in TCRdb shows in-frame clones only, minus some. The sample shows 9,500 to 15,000 clones, 82% of them seen only once. V was clipped by 3 bases and J by 0 bases; unmatched bases: 3. The CDR3 runs 16 residues. Germline CDR1 and CDR2: MNHEY and SMNVEV (reference sequence). As regards this clone: Its antigen is not identified.

Participants who had HIV were, without exception, treated in the United States. The V call is TRBV27, the J call TRBJ2-2; 8 bases match TRBD1. The material sequenced was unsorted PBMCs, taken roughly 8.1 years after starting antiretroviral therapy. This TCR was recovered from a man between 45 and 60 years old with HIV. This chain's CDR3 is CASSFQGAANTGELFF. In DNA form, the CDR3 reads TGTGCCAGCAGTTTCCAGGGGGCTGCGAACACCGGGGAGCTGTTTTTT.